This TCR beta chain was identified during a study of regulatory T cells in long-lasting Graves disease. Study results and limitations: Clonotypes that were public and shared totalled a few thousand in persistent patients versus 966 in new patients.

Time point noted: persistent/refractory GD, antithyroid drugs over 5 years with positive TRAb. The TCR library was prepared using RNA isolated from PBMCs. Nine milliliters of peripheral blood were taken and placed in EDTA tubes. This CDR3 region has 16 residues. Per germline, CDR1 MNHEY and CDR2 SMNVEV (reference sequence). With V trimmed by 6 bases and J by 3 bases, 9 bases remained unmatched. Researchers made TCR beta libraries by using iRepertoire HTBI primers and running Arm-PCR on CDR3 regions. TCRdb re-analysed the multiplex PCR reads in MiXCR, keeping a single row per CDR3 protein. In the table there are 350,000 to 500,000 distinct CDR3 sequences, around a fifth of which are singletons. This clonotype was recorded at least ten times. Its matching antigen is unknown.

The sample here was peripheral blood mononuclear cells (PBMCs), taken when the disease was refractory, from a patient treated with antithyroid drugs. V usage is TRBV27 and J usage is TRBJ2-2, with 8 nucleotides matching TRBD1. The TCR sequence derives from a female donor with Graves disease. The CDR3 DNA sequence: TGTGCCAGCAGGCGCCTGGGACAGGCGTACACCGGGGAGCTGTTTTTT. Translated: CASRRLGQAYTGELFF.